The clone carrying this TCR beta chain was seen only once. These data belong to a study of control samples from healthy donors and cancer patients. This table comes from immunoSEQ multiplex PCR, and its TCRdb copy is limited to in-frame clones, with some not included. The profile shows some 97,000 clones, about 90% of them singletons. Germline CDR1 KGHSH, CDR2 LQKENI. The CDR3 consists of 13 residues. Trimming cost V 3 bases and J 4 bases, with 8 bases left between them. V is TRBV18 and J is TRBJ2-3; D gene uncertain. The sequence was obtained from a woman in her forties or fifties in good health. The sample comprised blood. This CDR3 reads CASSPASADTQYF. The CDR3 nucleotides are TGTGCCAGCTCACCTGCATCCGCAGATACGCAGTATTTT.